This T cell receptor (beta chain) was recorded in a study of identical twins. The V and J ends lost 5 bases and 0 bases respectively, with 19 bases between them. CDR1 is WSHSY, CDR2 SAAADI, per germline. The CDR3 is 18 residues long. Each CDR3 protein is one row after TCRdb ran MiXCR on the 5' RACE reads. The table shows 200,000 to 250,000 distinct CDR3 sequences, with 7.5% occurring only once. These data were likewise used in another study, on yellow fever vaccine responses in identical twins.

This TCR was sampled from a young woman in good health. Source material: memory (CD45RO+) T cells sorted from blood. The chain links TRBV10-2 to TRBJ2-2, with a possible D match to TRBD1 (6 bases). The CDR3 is CASSREPGARANTGELFF. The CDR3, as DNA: TGCGCCAGCAGTCGAGAGCCAGGGGCCCGAGCGAACACCGGGGAGCTGTTTTTT.